The source of this TCR beta chain is a study of cytomegalovirus exposure and HLA in healthy donors. Turning to the study itself: Unique TCRs numbering some 77 million, obtained from HLA-typed donors, made up an early data release.

In the PCR, 60 Vbeta and 13 Jbeta primers were used. Libraries were prepared by immunoSEQ multiplex PCR; TCRdb keeps only in-frame clonotypes and omits some of them. The top ten hold approximately 9.8% of the sample, which has some 66,000 clones, roughly 73% seen once. The CDR3 runs 12 residues. Germline V lookup: CDR1 MNHNS, CDR2 SASEGT. Trimming stripped 8 bases from V and 4 bases from J, with 11 bases between. Study results and limitations: CMV serostatus stood as the only immune exposure information on hand.

Note on this clone: What it binds is unknown.

The receptor was derived from a man aged 40-50 years in good health and CMV-seronegative. The chain combines TRBV6-1 with TRBJ1-1, with D perhaps TRBD1 (6 bases). The sample comprised PBMCs. CDR3 sequence reads: CASLGTPTEAFF. Here the CDR3 DNA reads TGTGCCAGCCTTGGGACACCCACTGAAGCTTTCTTT.